Presented here are 7 T cell receptor beta chains from one specimen sequenced in a study of post-analysis software for immune sequencing data. Included in the TCR beta cDNA libraries were unique molecular identifiers. MiXCR was run by TCRdb on the PCR reads, yielding one entry per CDR3 protein. The table shows about 430,000 distinct CDR3 sequences, with approximately 38% occurring only once. Overall study findings and caveats: Controls had lower frequencies than patients of a few TRBV segments, which included TRBV5-6, TRBV5-1 and TRBV20-1.

The antigens of these receptors remain unknown. The sample taken for sequencing was blood. The source of these receptors is a girl aged 2 to 10 with multiple sclerosis.

This clonotype was recorded once. This chain joins TRBV9 and TRBJ2-2; possibly TRBD1 or TRBD2 for D (5 bases each). CDR3 size: 17 residues. Trimming removed 0 bases from V and 0 bases from J, with 12 bases in between. Germline assignment: CDR1 SGDLS and CDR2 YYNGEE. This CDR3 is CASSVVWGIPNTGELFF. The CDR3 coding sequence is TGTGCCAGCAGCGTAGTTTGGGGGATACCGAACACCGGGGAGCTGTTTTTT. Supplemented by reference TRBV9 and TRBJ2-2, the full variable domain reads DSGVTQTPKHLITATGQRVTLRCSPRSGDLSVYWYQQSLDQGLQFLIQYYNGEERAKGNILERFSAQQFPDLHSELNLSSLELGDSALYFCASSVVWGIPNTGELFFGEGSRLTVL.

This clonotype has a handful of counts. The chain couples TRBV28 to TRBJ1-2; the D gene is possibly TRBD1 (5 bases). V was trimmed by 4 bases and J by 7 bases, leaving 16 bases between them. Germline assignment: CDR1 MDHEN and CDR2 SYDVKM. The CDR3 covers 14 residues. DNA for the CDR3: TGTGCCAGCAGTTCTCCGGGGGGATCAGGTGGCTACACCTTC. Protein sequence: CASSSPGGSGGYTF.

This chain connects TRBV4-1 to TRBJ1-5, with TRBD1 as a possible D gene (5 bases). The length of the CDR3 is 14 residues. CDR1 is MGHRA, CDR2 YSYEKL, per germline. The V end was cut by 2 bases, the J end by 5 bases, with 10 bases between. CDR3 sequence reads: CASSQYTGHQPQHF. The CDR3 DNA follows: TGCGCCAGCAGCCAATATACAGGACATCAGCCCCAGCATTTT.

The chain links TRBV12-3 or TRBV12-4 to TRBJ1-2, with D perhaps matching TRBD1 (5 bases). This CDR3 has 13 amino acids. Trimming took off 3 bases at V and 2 bases at J, with 7 bases between the two ends. The CDR3 protein is CASSFGDNYGYTF. CDR3 nucleotides: TGTGCCAGCAGTTTTGGGGACAACTATGGCTACACCTTC.

This clonotype was observed a handful of times. This chain connects TRBV7-9 to TRBJ1-2; D ambiguous. The CDR3 extends over 12 amino acids. Trimming pared 1 base from V and 5 bases from J, leaving 5 bases between. From germline, CDR1 is SEHNR and CDR2 FQNEAQ (reference sequence). In DNA form, the CDR3 reads TGTGCCAGCAGCTTAGTCGAGTATGGCTACACCTTC. As protein: CASSLVEYGYTF.

The chain combines TRBV5-1 with TRBJ2-7; 10 bases are shared with TRBD1. The CDR3 runs to 15 residues. Germline CDR1 SGHRS, CDR2 YFSETQ. V lost 4 bases to trimming and J lost 3 bases; unmatched junction nucleotides: 7. This chain's CDR3 is CASSLRTGGVYEQYF. The CDR3 DNA sequence: TGCGCCAGCAGCCTACGGACAGGGGGAGTCTACGAGCAGTACTTC.

This clonotype was seen a few times. The gene calls are TRBV12-5 and TRBJ1-1, with 8 bases lining up with TRBD1. The germline CDR1 and CDR2 sequences are LGHNT and FRNRAP. J was trimmed by 1 base and V by 0 bases; bases with no gene match: 4. This CDR3 is built from 16 residues. The CDR3 loop is CASGLVPGQGNTEAFF. The CDR3 nucleotides read TGTGCTAGTGGTTTGGTTCCCGGACAGGGGAACACTGAAGCTTTCTTT.